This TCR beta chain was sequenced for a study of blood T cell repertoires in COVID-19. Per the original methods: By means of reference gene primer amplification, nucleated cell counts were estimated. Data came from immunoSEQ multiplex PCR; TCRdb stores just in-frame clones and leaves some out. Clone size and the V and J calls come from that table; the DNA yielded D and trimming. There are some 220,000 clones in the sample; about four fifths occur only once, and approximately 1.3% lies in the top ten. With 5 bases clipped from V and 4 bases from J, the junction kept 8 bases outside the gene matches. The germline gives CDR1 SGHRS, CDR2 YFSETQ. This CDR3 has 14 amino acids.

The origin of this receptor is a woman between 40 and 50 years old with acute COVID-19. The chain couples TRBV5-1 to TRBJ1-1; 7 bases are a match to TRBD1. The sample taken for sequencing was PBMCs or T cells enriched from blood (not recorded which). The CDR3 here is CASREGAGGTEAFF. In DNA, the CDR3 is TGCGCCAGCAGAGAGGGAGCAGGGGGCACTGAAGCTTTCTTT.